This T cell receptor beta chain was sequenced during a study of blood T cells in healthy people across ages. For the second PCR, which ran for 7 to 11 cycles, a sample-barcoded 5' primer and a J-beta primer mix were used. A single record per CDR3 protein comes from TCRdb applying MiXCR to the 5' RACE reads. The sample holds approximately 800,000 distinct CDR3 sequences, about 25% seen once. V was clipped by 4 bases and J by 0 bases, with 7 bases between them. The CDR3 sequence is 12 residues long. From germline, CDR1 is GTSNPN and CDR2 SVGIG (reference sequence). These same data were also listed under a study on T cells of mothers and their children.

The genes are TRBV30 and TRBJ2-7; D unclear. The origin of this receptor is a boy younger than 18 in good health. The sequenced sample consisted of blood. Here the CDR3 reads CAWMSFSYEQYF. The DNA of the CDR3 is TGTGCCTGGATGTCCTTCTCCTACGAGCAGTACTTC.